The rows below give T cell receptor beta chains drawn from one sample of a study of naive and memory T cell subsets. TCRdb processed the UMI-ligation and nested PCR reads anew with MiXCR; each CDR3 protein has one entry. The sample yields 15,000 to 20,000 distinct CDR3 sequences, approximately 9.7% seen once. The sequenced sample was skin, obtained from a tuberculin skin test site. Receptors originate from an adult in good health. CDR3s include the opening cysteine and the closing phenylalanine or tryptophan. A D gene is named only where the DNA matches it firmly. Not all rows give a size; the values are once, few, many and, for expanded clones, a class.

clone size: many
D gene: -
V gene: TRBV27
J gene: TRBJ2-1
CDR3 DNA: TGTGCCAGCAGTTTATGGGGCAGAGGGCGCCCAATAGAGCAGTTCTTC
CDR3 protein: CASSLWGRGRPIEQFF

clone size: -
D gene: TRBD1
V gene: TRBV28
J gene: TRBJ2-7
CDR3 DNA: TGTGCCAGCAGTTTCCCGGGACAGGGAGTCTACGAGCAGTACTTC
CDR3 protein: CASSFPGQGVYEQYF

clone size: few
D gene: TRBD1
V gene: TRBV6-5
J gene: TRBJ2-1
CDR3 DNA: TGTGCCAGCAGTTTCGACAGGGGTAAGCAGTTCTTC
CDR3 protein: CASSFDRGKQFF

clone size: -
D gene: TRBD2
V gene: TRBV2
J gene: TRBJ2-7
CDR3 DNA: TGTGCCAGCAGTGAAGCGCATGTCGGCGGGAGGAAGACCTACGAGCAGTACTTC
CDR3 protein: CASSEAHVGGRKTYEQYF

clone size: -
D gene: -
V gene: TRBV28
J gene: TRBJ2-5
CDR3 DNA: TGTGCCAGCAGCCCCATCCCGGACAGCCCAGAGACCCAGTACTTC
CDR3 protein: CASSPIPDSPETQYF

clone size: medium-sized
D gene: -
V gene: TRBV20-1
J gene: TRBJ2-7
CDR3 DNA: TGCAGTGCTACCGACCCGGGCCATAGCTCCTACGAGCAGTACTTC
CDR3 protein: CSATDPGHSSYEQYF

clone size: many
D gene: -
V gene: TRBV27
J gene: TRBJ2-2
CDR3 DNA: TGTGCCAGCGGCCCCCTCTCGGGATCGAACACCGGGGAGCTGTTTTTT
CDR3 protein: CASGPLSGSNTGELFF

clone size: medium-sized
D gene: -
V gene: TRBV29-1
J gene: TRBJ2-1
CDR3 DNA: TGCAGCGTCAGGGACTTCAACAATGAGCAGTTCTTC
CDR3 protein: CSVRDFNNEQFF

clone size: medium-sized
D gene: -
V gene: TRBV19
J gene: TRBJ2-5
CDR3 DNA: TGTGCCAGTAGTATCACGGGGGCGCGAGCCCTGAGGGAGACCCAGTACTTC
CDR3 protein: CASSITGARALRETQYF

clone size: many
D gene: TRBD2
V gene: TRBV20-1
J gene: TRBJ2-1
CDR3 DNA: TGCAGTGCTAGTGACCCGGGACTAGCGGGAGTCGGTCGGATCTATGAGCAGTTCTTC
CDR3 protein: CSASDPGLAGVGRIYEQFF

clone size: many
D gene: -
V gene: TRBV7-9
J gene: TRBJ2-7
CDR3 DNA: TGTGCCAGCAGCCCGCGGGCCTACGAGCAGTACTTC
CDR3 protein: CASSPRAYEQYF

clone size: few
D gene: -
V gene: TRBV9
J gene: TRBJ2-1
CDR3 DNA: TGTGCCAGCAGCCCCTGCCCAGGGCTTTGCAATGAGCAGTTCTTC
CDR3 protein: CASSPCPGLCNEQFF

clone size: -
D gene: TRBD1
V gene: TRBV29-1
J gene: TRBJ1-2
CDR3 DNA: TGCAGCGTCCAACAGGGGGCTAACTGTGGCTACACCTTC
CDR3 protein: CSVQQGANCGYTF

clone size: -
D gene: -
V gene: TRBV7-9
J gene: TRBJ2-1
CDR3 DNA: TGTGCCAGCAGCTTACCGGCCCATGAGCAGTTCTTC
CDR3 protein: CASSLPAHEQFF